These 18 T cell receptor beta chains originate from one sample sequenced in a study of cytomegalovirus exposure and HLA in healthy donors. Profiled with immunoSEQ multiplex PCR; TCRdb holds only in-frame clones, not every one. Among around 300,000 clones, 80% to 90% were seen once, and the ten largest hold 0.95% to 1.1%. Specimen: PBMCs. These receptor sequences come from a woman between 18 and 30 years old in good health and CMV-seronegative.

The genes are TRBV2 and TRBJ2-1, with 10 bases matching TRBD2. The CDR3 runs 15 residues. Trimming took 6 bases from V and 4 from J; bases not matched to a gene: 6. CDR1 SNHLY and CDR2 FYNNEI come from the germline V gene. CDR3 nucleotides: TGTGCCAGCAGCGGGGGACTAGCGTCTTACAATGAGCAGTTCTTC. Translated, it gives CASSGGLASYNEQFF.

The chain couples TRBV7-8 to TRBJ2-7; D not certain. The CDR3 totals 14 residues. V gave up 5 bases and J gave up 6 bases, with 17 bases separating them. Germline V gene sequence: CDR1 SGHVS, CDR2 FQNEAQ. CDR3 residues: CASSPAGVGGEQYF. CDR3 sequence (DNA): TGTGCCAGCAGCCCCGCTGGCGTCGGCGGCGAGCAGTACTTC.

This chain links TRBV4-1 with TRBJ2-5; 14 bases are a match to TRBD2. CDR1 is MGHRA and CDR2 is YSYEKL in the germline V gene. The CDR3 is 16 residues long. V dropped 4 bases and J dropped 5; count of bases not matched to a gene: 6. The CDR3 nucleotides read TGCGCCAGCAGCCTGGGACTAGCGGGGGTTACGGAGACCCAGTACTTC. It encodes CASSLGLAGVTETQYF.

This clone showed up just a few times. The J gene is TRBJ2-7, the V gene TRBV4-2; weak D call: TRBD1 (6 bases). The CDR3 consists of 15 residues. V dropped 5 bases and J dropped 1 base, with 15 bases sitting between them. CDR1 and CDR2 (germline): LGHNA, YNFKEQ. CDR3 sequence reads: CASSSRTGNSYEQYF. The CDR3 coding sequence is TGTGCCAGCAGCTCCCGAACAGGGAATTCCTACGAGCAGTACTTC.

This clone came up many times. The chain links TRBV29-1 to TRBJ2-6; a weak D match, TRBD2 (7 bases). Germline lookup yields CDR1 SQVTM and CDR2 ANQGSEA. The CDR3 covers 13 residues. The CDR3 reads CSAGASGANVLTF. CDR3 sequence (DNA): TGCAGTGCGGGGGCCTCTGGGGCCAACGTCCTGACTTTC.

This chain connects TRBV7-8 to TRBJ1-1; D is uncertain. Looked up from germline, CDR1 is SGHVS and CDR2 is FQNEAQ. There are 14 residues in the CDR3. Trimming pared 1 base from V and 1 base from J, leaving 7 bases between. CDR3 sequence: CASSLEQRNTEAFF. The CDR3 nucleotides read TGTGCCAGCAGCTTAGAACAGAGGAACACTGAAGCTTTCTTT. The variable domain in full, with the rest retrieved from reference TRBV7-8 and TRBJ1-1, is GAGVSQSPRYKVAKRGQDVALRCDPISGHVSLFWYQQALGQGPEFLTYFQNEAQLDKSGLPSDRFFAERPEGSVSTLKIQRTQQEDSAVYLCASSLEQRNTEAFFGQGTRLTVV.

The V gene is TRBV4-2, the J gene TRBJ2-7; 13 bases align to TRBD2. The CDR3 runs 13 residues. Germline V gene sequence: CDR1 LGHNA, CDR2 YNFKEQ. Germline trimming cut 5 bases from V and 8 bases from J; bases unmatched to any gene: 3. In DNA, the CDR3 is TGTGCCAGCAGCGGACTAGCGGGAGAGAAGCAGTACTTC. This codes for CASSGLAGEKQYF.

The chain recombines TRBV10-2 with TRBJ2-5, with a weak D call TRBD1 (5 bases). V lost 2 bases to trimming and J lost 0 bases, with 7 bases between them. This CDR3 has 14 amino acids. Germline V gene sequence: CDR1 WSHSY, CDR2 SAAADI. The CDR3 DNA is TGCGCCAGCAGTGAGAGGGGAAACCAAGAGACCCAGTACTTC. As protein: CASSERGNQETQYF.

The chain is built from TRBV5-4 and TRBJ2-5; the match to TRBD2 covers 10 bases. The CDR3 consists of 17 residues. Germline-derived CDR1 and CDR2 are SGHNT and YYREEE (reference sequence). The junction had 14 bases not matched to a gene; V was cut back by 4 bases and J by 5 bases. The CDR3 loop reads CASSLRIAGGGTETQYF. The CDR3 DNA is TGTGCCAGCAGCCTTAGGATAGCGGGGGGAGGCACTGAGACCCAGTACTTC.

The sample holds one count of this clone. The chain couples TRBV2 to TRBJ2-1; 9 bases map to TRBD1. The CDR3 runs 14 residues. CDR1 and CDR2 from the germline V gene are SNHLY and FYNNEI. V shed 9 bases, J shed 5 bases, and the junction held 8 bases outside the gene matches. The CDR3 loop reads CASEDRGLNNEQFF. CDR3 bases: TGTGCCAGTGAGGACAGGGGTCTAAACAATGAGCAGTTCTTC.

The J gene is TRBJ2-7, the V gene TRBV11-2; D possibly corresponds to TRBD2 (5 bases). V gave up 5 bases and J gave up 3 bases, with 14 bases separating them. The CDR3 extends over 14 amino acids. Germline assignment: CDR1 SGHAT and CDR2 FQNNGV. In DNA, the CDR3 is TGTGCCAGCAGCCTCGGACTGACAAACTACGAGCAGTACTTC. It yields the protein CASSLGLTNYEQYF.

This clone was detected once. This chain links TRBV9 with TRBJ1-2; D may be TRBD1 (5 bases). The CDR3 runs to 17 residues. Germline V gene lookup returns CDR1 SGDLS and CDR2 YYNGEE. V was pared by 3 bases and J by 5 bases, with 23 bases between. The CDR3 DNA is TGTGCCAGCAGCGCAACTCAAAACCGCGACGGACATTATGGCTACACCTTC. Its translation: CASSATQNRDGHYGYTF.

This chain connects TRBV5-6 to TRBJ1-5; maybe TRBD1 (5 bases). Between the trimmed V and J ends, which lost 6 bases and 7 bases, there was a span of 14 bases. Germline CDR1 reads SGHDT; CDR2 reads YYEEEE. This CDR3 is 13 amino acids long. This chain's CDR3 is CASTLGGVQPQHF. CDR3 in DNA: TGTGCCAGCACCCTGGGGGGGGTCCAGCCCCAGCATTTT. The full variable domain, its missing parts supplied by reference TRBV5-6 and TRBJ1-5, is DAGVTQSPTHLIKTRGQQVTLRCSPKSGHDTVSWYQQALGQGPQFIFQYYEEEERQRGNFPDRFSGHQFPNYSSELNVNALLLGDSALYLCASTLGGVQPQHFGDGTRLSIL.

This clone has more than one count but fewer than ten. This chain uses TRBV27 with TRBJ1-3; possibly TRBD1 for D (6 bases). With 5 bases removed from V and 0 bases from J, the gap between germline ends came to 8 bases. The V gene's germline CDR1 is MNHEY and CDR2 SMNVEV (reference sequence). The CDR3 sequence is 14 residues long. The CDR3: CASSLGGSGNTIYF. The CDR3 DNA reads TGTGCCAGCAGTCTAGGGGGCTCTGGAAACACCATATATTTT.

The chain has TRBV10-2 and TRBJ2-5; D is uncertain. From germline, CDR1 is WSHSY and CDR2 SAAADI. V was shortened by 5 bases and J by 2 bases, with 3 bases between the two germline ends. CDR3 size: 11 residues. This CDR3 is CASSRQETQYF. The DNA for the CDR3 is TGCGCCAGCAGTCGTCAAGAGACCCAGTACTTC.

This clone came up once. This rearrangement joins TRBV6-6 to TRBJ2-3, with TRBD2 matching 7 bases. J was trimmed by 4 bases and V by 7 bases; bases with no gene match: 14. The CDR3 has 16 residues. Germline values: CDR1 MNHNY, CDR2 SVGAGI (reference sequence). The CDR3 is CASTTSGGGPPDTQYF. The CDR3 coding sequence is TGTGCCAGCACCACCTCCGGGGGAGGGCCCCCAGATACGCAGTATTTT.

The chain combines TRBV30 with TRBJ1-2, with 7 bases lining up with TRBD1. Germline CDR1 and CDR2: GTSNPN and SVGIG (reference sequence). J was trimmed by 4 bases and V by 1 base; bases with no gene match: 3. The length of the CDR3 is 13 residues. The CDR3, as DNA: TGTGCCTGGAGTGGAGCAGGGGGCTATGGCTACACCTTC. Protein product: CAWSGAGGYGYTF.

V and J are TRBV7-2 and TRBJ2-7; 7 bases agree with TRBD1. The germline V gene has CDR1 SGHTA and CDR2 FQGNSA. This CDR3 has 14 amino acids. J gave up 2 bases and V 0 bases, and 1 base lay outside the gene matches. The chain's CDR3 is CASSLAGQTYEQYF. CDR3 sequence (DNA): TGTGCCAGCAGCTTAGCGGGACAGACCTACGAGCAGTACTTC.